A selection of T cell receptor beta chains follows, all from one sample in a study of control samples from healthy donors and cancer patients. This table comes from immunoSEQ multiplex PCR, and its TCRdb copy is limited to in-frame clones, with some not included. The data contain approximately 58,000 clones, 87% of them singletons. Sequenced material: PBMCs. The receptor source for this set is a woman aged 55-70 years with lung cancer. Each CDR3 is given with its conserved first and last residue. The order of the fields is D gene, J gene, clone size, V gene, CDR3 DNA, CDR3 protein. D genes are given only for firm matches. A row's size may be missing; if present it is once, few, many or a size class.

NA	TRBJ2-6	once	TRBV19	TGTGCCACCCGCGCAGTTTCTTCTGGGGCCAACGTCCTGACTTTC	CATRAVSSGANVLTF
TRBD2	TRBJ2-1	NA	TRBV2	TGTGCCAGCAGTGACGGAGCGGGAGCCCGGAATGAGCAGTTCTTC	CASSDGAGARNEQFF
NA	TRBJ2-3	NA	TRBV18	TGTGCCAGCCGCACAGATACGCAGTATTTT	CASRTDTQYF
TRBD2	TRBJ2-2	NA	TRBV2	TGTGCCAGTAGCGGGACTTCCTACACCGGGGAGCTGTTTTTT	CASSGTSYTGELFF
TRBD1	TRBJ2-7	NA	TRBV6-5	TGTGCCAGCAGAACCGGGACAGGGGTCTACGAGCAGTACTTC	CASRTGTGVYEQYF
TRBD1	TRBJ1-4	NA	TRBV3-1/TRBV3-2	TGTGCCAGCAGCTGGGCAACAGGGGGCCTGAATGAAAAACTGTTTTTT	CASSWATGGLNEKLFF
NA	TRBJ2-1	NA	TRBV6-5	TGTGCCAGCAGTTACTACAGGGCCGACAAGGGGCAGTTCTTC	CASSYYRADKGQFF
NA	TRBJ1-1	NA	TRBV18	TGTGCCAGCTCACCGGGGGCCGGGGGGGCTGAAGCTTTCTTT	CASSPGAGGAEAFF
TRBD2	TRBJ2-1	NA	TRBV7-8	TGTGCCAGCAGCTTAGCTAGCGGGGGCCAAAGTGAGCAGTTCTTC	CASSLASGGQSEQFF
TRBD1	TRBJ1-1	NA	TRBV3-1/TRBV3-2	TGTGCCAGCAGCCAAGACAGGGGGAGGGAAGCTTTCTTT	CASSQDRGREAFF